Here is one T cell receptor beta chain with its context. The target antigen is unknown. TCRdb analysed the 5' RACE reads with MiXCR anew, one entry per CDR3 protein. The sample has 450,000 to 550,000 distinct CDR3 sequences; less than 25% are singletons. The data derive from a study of T cells after yellow fever vaccination. Study-wide findings and caveats: The secondary response was weaker, and its peak arrived faster, on day 5 versus 15.

V was pared by 4 bases and J by 5 bases, with 9 bases between. The CDR3 is 13 residues long. CDR1 is SGHRS and CDR2 is YFSETQ in the germline V gene. The input for sequencing was PBMCs, taken about 21 days after the first yellow fever vaccination. The rearrangement uses TRBV5-1 and TRBJ2-2; D gene uncertain. The sequence derives from a man aged 18 to 30 who received the YFV17D yellow fever vaccine. The CDR3 region is CASSVLKTGELFF. The CDR3 bases are TGCGCCAGCAGCGTCCTTAAAACCGGGGAGCTGTTTTTT.